A selection of T cell receptor beta chains follows, all from one sample in a study of cytomegalovirus exposure and HLA in healthy donors. Some clones are missing from TCRdb's copy, which holds only in-frame ones; the method was immunoSEQ multiplex PCR. The table lists about 160,000 clones, around 86% of them singletons. Source material: PBMCs. The source of these receptors is a girl aged 2 to 9 in good health and CMV-seropositive. The CDR3 runs from the conserved cysteine through the conserved F or W. The D gene is left open where the match is weak. The size entry is marked missing in some rows and otherwise reads once, few, many or a size class.

abundance: -
len: 13
v_gene: TRBV29-1
d_gene: -
j_gene: TRBJ2-3
CDR3aa: CSVRRLYTDTQYF
CDR3nt: TGCAGCGTTCGGCGGCTATACACAGATACGCAGTATTTT

abundance: -
len: 17
v_gene: TRBV2
d_gene: TRBD1
j_gene: TRBJ1-2
CDR3aa: CASRIYRTGEGHYGYTF
CDR3nt: TGTGCCAGCAGAATTTACAGGACAGGGGAGGGCCACTATGGCTACACCTTC

abundance: -
len: 13
v_gene: TRBV5-5
d_gene: -
j_gene: TRBJ1-3
CDR3aa: CASSSNSGNTIYF
CDR3nt: TGTGCCAGCTCTTCTAACTCTGGAAACACCATATATTTT

abundance: -
len: 15
v_gene: TRBV7-6
d_gene: TRBD2
j_gene: TRBJ2-3
CDR3aa: CASSPSGRGPDTQYF
CDR3nt: TGTGCCAGCAGCCCTAGCGGGAGGGGGCCAGATACGCAGTATTTT

abundance: -
len: 18
v_gene: TRBV19
d_gene: TRBD2
j_gene: TRBJ2-6
CDR3aa: CASSIGLAGVGGANVLTF
CDR3nt: TGTGCCAGTAGTATAGGGCTAGCGGGAGTCGGTGGGGCCAACGTCCTGACTTTC

abundance: -
len: 18
v_gene: TRBV5-1
d_gene: TRBD2
j_gene: TRBJ2-1
CDR3aa: CASSRKYFSGSSYNEQFF
CDR3nt: TGCGCCAGCAGCCGTAAATATTTTAGCGGGAGCTCCTACAATGAGCAGTTCTTC

abundance: -
len: 13
v_gene: TRBV11-1
d_gene: -
j_gene: TRBJ2-2
CDR3aa: CASSFLLTGELFF
CDR3nt: TGTGCCAGCAGCTTCTTACTCACCGGGGAGCTGTTTTTT

abundance: -
len: 15
v_gene: TRBV9
d_gene: TRBD1
j_gene: TRBJ1-3
CDR3aa: CASSIRDRDGGTIYF
CDR3nt: TGTGCCAGCAGCATCCGGGACAGGGATGGGGGCACCATATATTTT

abundance: -
len: 12
v_gene: TRBV4-1
d_gene: -
j_gene: TRBJ2-7
CDR3aa: CASSQSGDEQYF
CDR3nt: TGCGCCAGCAGCCAAAGCGGAGACGAGCAGTACTTC

abundance: few
len: 14
v_gene: TRBV6-5
d_gene: TRBD2
j_gene: TRBJ2-2
CDR3aa: CASSFTSGTGELFF
CDR3nt: TGTGCCAGCAGTTTTACTAGCGGCACCGGGGAGCTGTTTTTT

abundance: -
len: 13
v_gene: TRBV18
d_gene: -
j_gene: TRBJ2-1
CDR3aa: CASSPTGGDEQFF
CDR3nt: TGTGCCAGCTCACCGACGGGGGGCGATGAGCAGTTCTTC

abundance: -
len: 17
v_gene: TRBV19
d_gene: -
j_gene: TRBJ1-5
CDR3aa: CASSILIRGIGNQPQHF
CDR3nt: TGTGCCAGTAGTATTCTCATCAGGGGTATTGGCAATCAGCCCCAGCATTTT

abundance: -
len: 14
v_gene: TRBV2
d_gene: -
j_gene: TRBJ2-3
CDR3aa: CASSGHLSTDTQYF
CDR3nt: TGTGCCAGCAGTGGACACCTTAGCACAGATACGCAGTATTTT

abundance: -
len: 15
v_gene: TRBV6-1
d_gene: TRBD1
j_gene: TRBJ2-7
CDR3aa: CASWTDRGYSYEQYF
CDR3nt: TGTGCCAGCTGGACAGACAGGGGCTACTCCTACGAGCAGTACTTC

abundance: -
len: 15
v_gene: TRBV19
d_gene: -
j_gene: TRBJ1-4
CDR3aa: CASSMGEATNEKLFF
CDR3nt: TGTGCCAGTAGTATGGGAGAGGCAACTAATGAAAAACTGTTTTTT

abundance: few
len: 15
v_gene: TRBV4-2
d_gene: -
j_gene: TRBJ2-6
CDR3aa: CASSQAGTGANVLTF
CDR3nt: TGTGCCAGCAGCCAAGCAGGAACTGGGGCCAACGTCCTGACTTTC

abundance: -
len: 15
v_gene: TRBV5-1
d_gene: TRBD1
j_gene: TRBJ1-3
CDR3aa: CASSLDGTAGNTIYF
CDR3nt: TGCGCCAGCAGCTTGGATGGGACAGCTGGAAACACCATATATTTT

abundance: once
len: 13
v_gene: TRBV5-1
d_gene: TRBD1
j_gene: TRBJ2-7
CDR3aa: CASRQGGSYEQYF
CDR3nt: TGCGCCAGCAGACAGGGGGGCTCCTACGAGCAGTACTTC

abundance: -
len: 15
v_gene: TRBV30
d_gene: -
j_gene: TRBJ2-5
CDR3aa: CAGVLGAWSGETQYF
CDR3nt: TGTGCCGGAGTTTTGGGGGCCTGGTCGGGAGAGACCCAGTACTTC

abundance: -
len: 16
v_gene: TRBV2
d_gene: -
j_gene: TRBJ2-4
CDR3aa: CASRGVGRGAKNIQYF
CDR3nt: TGTGCCAGCAGGGGCGTTGGGAGGGGGGCCAAAAACATTCAGTACTTC

abundance: -
len: 14
v_gene: TRBV28
d_gene: -
j_gene: TRBJ1-5
CDR3aa: CASSDLEGNQPQHF
CDR3nt: TGTGCCAGCAGTGATCTGGAGGGCAATCAGCCCCAGCATTTT

abundance: -
len: 15
v_gene: TRBV30
d_gene: TRBD1
j_gene: TRBJ1-1
CDR3aa: CAWTTTGDFDTEAFF
CDR3nt: TGTGCCTGGACCACCACAGGGGATTTTGACACTGAAGCTTTCTTT

abundance: -
len: 15
v_gene: TRBV6-5
d_gene: -
j_gene: TRBJ2-5
CDR3aa: CASSYSLGGPETQYF
CDR3nt: TGTGCCAGCAGTTACTCGCTCGGGGGGCCAGAGACCCAGTACTTC

abundance: -
len: 15
v_gene: TRBV6-6
d_gene: -
j_gene: TRBJ1-5
CDR3aa: CASSYSTVGNQPQHF
CDR3nt: TGTGCCAGCAGTTACTCTACGGTTGGCAATCAGCCCCAGCATTTT

abundance: -
len: 16
v_gene: TRBV7-3
d_gene: TRBD2
j_gene: TRBJ2-1
CDR3aa: CASSPQGGRGYNEQFF
CDR3nt: TGTGCCAGCAGCCCCCAAGGCGGGAGGGGGTACAATGAGCAGTTCTTC

abundance: few
len: 14
v_gene: TRBV5-1
d_gene: -
j_gene: TRBJ1-2
CDR3aa: CASSLLQGSYGYTF
CDR3nt: TGCGCCAGCAGCTTGCTCCAGGGTTCCTATGGCTACACCTTC

abundance: -
len: 19
v_gene: TRBV6-1
d_gene: TRBD1
j_gene: TRBJ1-4
CDR3aa: CASSEAGTGTYHGMEKLFF
CDR3nt: TGTGCCAGCAGTGAAGCTGGGACAGGGACGTACCATGGCATGGAAAAACTGTTTTTT

abundance: -
len: 14
v_gene: TRBV5-4
d_gene: -
j_gene: TRBJ1-2
CDR3aa: CASSHPGRGNGYTF
CDR3nt: TGTGCCAGCAGCCACCCGGGGAGGGGGAATGGCTACACCTTC